The rows below give T cell receptor beta chains drawn from one sample of a study of cytomegalovirus exposure and HLA in healthy donors. The method was immunoSEQ multiplex PCR; TCRdb's version includes in-frame clones alone and lacks a portion of them. The profile covers approximately 150,000 clones, with around 73% appearing a single time and 4.5% to 5.5% taken by the ten largest. The sequenced sample consisted of PBMCs. Receptors were obtained from a woman aged 18-29 years in good health and CMV-seropositive. CDR3s include the opening cysteine and the closing phenylalanine or tryptophan. The order of the fields is V gene, J gene, CDR3 protein.

v_gene: TRBV27
j_gene: TRBJ2-7
CDR3aa: CASSYTGGRLYEQYF

v_gene: TRBV18
j_gene: TRBJ1-1
CDR3aa: CASSPPGVGTEAFF

v_gene: TRBV2
j_gene: TRBJ2-3
CDR3aa: CASKDRTSTDTQYF

v_gene: TRBV5-1
j_gene: TRBJ2-2
CDR3aa: CASSPEARDRDFDTGELFF

v_gene: TRBV20-1
j_gene: TRBJ1-2
CDR3aa: CSAKGTGLDTF

v_gene: TRBV30
j_gene: TRBJ2-2
CDR3aa: CGLAGANTGELFF

v_gene: TRBV9
j_gene: TRBJ1-2
CDR3aa: CASSPPGSYGYTF

v_gene: TRBV4-1
j_gene: TRBJ1-1
CDR3aa: CASSLARVIGEAFF

v_gene: TRBV4-1
j_gene: TRBJ1-5
CDR3aa: CASSQAPGGNQPQHF

v_gene: TRBV19
j_gene: TRBJ1-2
CDR3aa: CASRIPSGTYGYTF

v_gene: TRBV30
j_gene: TRBJ1-4
CDR3aa: CAWAPGRGRVNEKLFF

v_gene: TRBV5-4
j_gene: TRBJ2-3
CDR3aa: CASSLEGKFGYF

v_gene: TRBV9
j_gene: TRBJ2-3
CDR3aa: CASTLSGGASDTQYF

v_gene: TRBV30
j_gene: TRBJ1-5
CDR3aa: CAWSAGSDQPQHF

v_gene: TRBV20-1
j_gene: TRBJ1-1
CDR3aa: CSARGLSWPIF

v_gene: TRBV4-1
j_gene: TRBJ2-1
CDR3aa: CASSQVPGTGNNEQFF